These 5 T cell receptor beta chains share one sample of origin, sequenced in a study of blood T cell repertoires in COVID-19. The table came from immunoSEQ multiplex PCR; TCRdb's copy has only in-frame clones and leaves some out. The sample gives about 210,000 clones, around 90% of which show up once; 0.95% to 1.5% is in the top ten. The sample taken for sequencing was peripheral blood. All receptors derive from a young man with acute or convalescent COVID-19.

The chain links TRBV11-2 to TRBJ2-1; TRBD1 might be the D (6 bases). Germline CDR1 reads SGHAT; CDR2 reads FQNNGV. CDR3 length: 15 amino acids. Trimming took off 3 bases at V and 9 bases at J, with 18 bases between the two ends. The chain's CDR3 is CASSFSGWGRSEQFF. The CDR3 DNA reads TGTGCCAGCAGCTTTAGTGGTTGGGGGCGTAGTGAGCAGTTCTTC.

The rearrangement uses TRBV11-2 and TRBJ2-1; 9 bases are shared with TRBD2. The CDR3 covers 16 residues. Losses at the gene ends were 0 bases for V and 4 bases for J; bases not matched to a gene: 4. Looked up from germline, CDR1 is SGHAT and CDR2 is FQNNGV. The CDR3 sequence is CASSLEGLAGYNEQFF. The CDR3 nucleotides read TGTGCCAGCAGCTTAGAGGGGCTAGCGGGGTACAATGAGCAGTTCTTC.

The rearrangement uses TRBV7-9 and TRBJ1-5; D remains unclear. The CDR3 has 12 amino acids. V was shortened by 3 bases and J by 6 bases, with 6 bases between the two germline ends. Per the germline V gene, CDR1 is SEHNR and CDR2 is FQNEAQ (reference sequence). Here the CDR3 DNA reads TGTGCCAGCAGCTTCGAGATTCAGCCCCAGCATTTT. Amino acid sequence: CASSFEIQPQHF. The full variable domain, with the rest looked up from reference TRBV7-9 and TRBJ1-5, is DTGVSQNPRHKITKRGQNVTFRCDPISEHNRLYWYRQTLGQGPEFLTYFQNEAQLEKSRLLSDRFSAERPKGSFSTLEIQRTEQGDSAMYLCASSFEIQPQHFGDGTRLSIL.

V gene TRBV6-5 combines with J gene TRBJ1-1; D is ambiguous. The CDR3 runs to 13 residues. Germline values: CDR1 MNHEY, CDR2 SVGAGI. V lost 6 bases and J 5 bases, leaving 13 bases between the germline ends. The CDR3 DNA is TGTGCCAGCAGCCGAGCATATCAAACTGAAGCTTTCTTT. It is translated as CASSRAYQTEAFF.

The rearrangement links TRBV6-6 to TRBJ2-3; 8 bases fit TRBD1. J lost 3 bases, V lost 7 bases, and 12 bases had no gene match. The CDR3 consists of 16 residues. Germline loops: CDR1 MNHNY, CDR2 SVGAGI (reference sequence). CDR3 residues: CASTKQGALGTDTQYF. CDR3 nucleotide sequence: TGTGCCAGCACCAAGCAGGGGGCGTTAGGTACAGATACGCAGTATTTT.